The present T cell receptor beta chain was sequenced within a study of blood T cell repertoires in COVID-19. At the level of the study: COVID-19 samples from acute and convalescent phases originated in the United States, Italy and Spain.

The V gene lost 5 bases and the J gene lost 1 base, with 23 bases spanning the gap. This CDR3 contains 18 residues. Germline CDR1 and CDR2: MNHNY and SVGAGI (reference sequence). Per the original methods: Reference gene primer amplification gave estimated nucleated cell counts. TCRdb's table, derived via immunoSEQ multiplex PCR, lists solely in-frame clones and lacks some. V and J calls plus clone size are reproduced from that table; the DNA served to infer D and trimming. The data show roughly 260,000 clones, about 88% seen once. The TCR sequence derives from a man aged 60-69 years who had recovered from COVID-19. Sequenced input: peripheral blood. The genes are TRBV6-6 and TRBJ2-5, with D tentatively TRBD2 (6 bases). The CDR3 sequence: CASSQPVGPSAFQETQYF. The CDR3 region has the DNA TGTGCCAGCAGTCAACCTGTGGGTCCTAGCGCCTTCCAAGAGACCCAGTACTTC.